Below are 14 T cell receptor beta chains sequenced from a single sample in a study of esophageal squamous cell carcinoma under preoperative chemotherapy. The time point is: before preoperative PTX-NDP chemotherapy. TCRdb reprocessed the PCR reads via MiXCR and lists one record per CDR3 protein. The table has some 30,000 distinct CDR3 sequences, roughly half seen once; the top ten hold around 12%. Sampling was conducted from a patient given preoperative chemotherapy. These receptors came from a human donor with esophageal squamous cell carcinoma. The donor label of this sample is uncertain.

This clonotype was recorded a few times. A read error is possible here, since a much larger clone lies one base away. The chain combines TRBV11-3 with TRBJ2-1; TRBD2 matches at 8 bases. J was trimmed by 13 bases and V by 7 bases; bases with no gene match: 21. Germline loops: CDR1 SGHNT, CDR2 YENEEA. This CDR3 comprises 16 residues. This CDR3 reads CASTQVLTGGQETQFF. The CDR3 DNA reads TGTGCCAGCACCCAAGTACTAACGGGGGGGCAAGAGACCCAGTTCTTC.

The table lists this clonotype with a few counts. CDR3 sequence: CASSQSKPSYEQYF. Here the CDR3 DNA reads TGCGCCAGCAGTCAATCGAAGCCCAGCTACGAGCAGTACTTC. The chain is built from TRBV23-1 and TRBJ2-5; D remains ambiguous. The DNA end lines up better with TRBJ2-7; the J call may be wrong. TRBV23-1 is an ORF; its function is uncertain. The CDR3 totals 14 residues.

Turning to this clonotype: Mismatch with germline at one junction end may stem from a read error. This chain links TRBV7-2 with TRBJ2-4; tentatively, D is TRBD2 (7 bases). This CDR3 has 18 residues. Germline V CDR1 and CDR2: SGHTA, FQGNSA. CDR3 bases: TGTGCCAGCAGCTATAGGGGGAGGGGCTCCGAAGACAAAGACATTCAGTACTTC. Encoded protein: CASSYRGRGSEDKDIQYF.

V is TRBV15 and J is TRBJ2-4; weak D call: TRBD2 (6 bases). Trimming removed 1 base at V and 13 bases at J, with 17 bases between. The CDR3 has 14 residues. The germline gives CDR1 LNHNV, CDR2 YYDKDF (reference sequence). The CDR3 is CATSRGDSYNEQYF. CDR3 sequence (DNA): TGTGCCACCAGCAGAGGGGACTCGTACAATGAGCAGTACTTC.

This clonotype has just one count. This chain uses TRBV7-9 with TRBJ2-5; unclear D gene. The J call may be wrong; the DNA end is better matched by TRBJ2-7. CDR1 SEHNR and CDR2 FQNEAQ come from the germline V gene (reference sequence). The CDR3 has 12 amino acids. The CDR3 sequence is CASSLGPSEQYF. CDR3 nucleotides: TGTGCCAGCAGCTTAGGACCCAGCGAGCAGTACTTC.

This clonotype was seen a handful of times. V usage is TRBV7-6 and J usage is TRBJ1-1; D gene unclear. This CDR3 is built from 13 residues. Germline CDR1 reads SGHVS; CDR2 reads FNYEAQ. With 1 base removed from V and 1 base from J, the gap between germline ends came to 4 bases. The CDR3 is CASSLGSNTEAFF. DNA of the CDR3: TGTGCCAGCAGCTTAGGTTCGAACACTGAAGCTTTCTTT.

This rearrangement joins TRBV11-1 to TRBJ2-5, with D possibly TRBD2 on 6 matching bases. Between the trimmed V and J ends, which lost 3 bases and 5 bases, there was a span of 13 bases. The germline CDR1 and CDR2 sequences are SGHAT and FQDESV (reference sequence). The CDR3 spans 14 residues. In DNA, the CDR3 is TGTGCCAGCAGCTTCGGGGGTATTGAGGAGACCCAGTACTTC. It translates to CASSFGGIEETQYF.

Concerning this clonotype itself: A junction boundary mismatches the germline segment, possibly from a read error. This chain connects TRBV6-1 to TRBJ2-4; perhaps TRBD2 as D (6 bases). Germline values: CDR1 MNHNS, CDR2 SASEGT. The CDR3 consists of 13 residues. CDR3 nucleotide sequence: TGTGCCACGGGGGTGTGGGCGGAAGACATGCAGTATTTC. Residues: CATGVWAEDMQYF.

This clonotype appeared a single time. An end of the junction differs from the germline gene, which may be a read error. The gene calls are TRBV12-3 or TRBV12-4 and TRBJ1-1; D is ambiguous. The CDR3 loop spans 15 amino acids. CDR3 residues: CASSLARQMNTEAIF. In DNA, the CDR3 is TGTGCCAGCAGTTTAGCCCGTCAGATGAACACTGAAGCCATCTTT.

The count of this clonotype is one. A much larger clone lies one base from this, so it may be a read error. This chain links TRBV7-9 with TRBJ2-2; TRBD1 might be the D (6 bases). Germline loops: CDR1 SEHNR, CDR2 FQNEAQ (reference sequence). CDR3 size: 14 residues. CDR3 amino acids: CASSFTGNTGELCF. CDR3 coding DNA: TGTGCCAGCAGCTTCACAGGGAACACCGGGGAGCTGTGTTTT.

This clonotype was detected many times. This chain uses TRBV7-9 with TRBJ2-1; D might be TRBD2 (6 bases). Trimming left V 6 bases short and J 0 bases short, with 15 bases between. This CDR3 has 16 amino acids. Germline loops: CDR1 SEHNR, CDR2 FQNEAQ (reference sequence). CDR3 region: CASSVLRSGSYNEQFF. DNA of the CDR3: TGTGCCAGCAGTGTACTCCGTAGCGGCTCCTACAATGAGCAGTTCTTC.

This chain joins TRBV7-2 and TRBJ2-2; perhaps TRBD1 as D (8 bases). The J call may be wrong; the DNA end is better matched by TRBJ2-3. Germline CDR1 and CDR2: SGHTA and FQGNSA. This CDR3 spans 14 amino acids. The CDR3 coding sequence is TGTGCCAGCAGCACAGGGGGGGTCACCGGGACGCAGTATTTT. As protein: CASSTGGVTGTQYF.

There are many counts of this clonotype. The V gene is TRBV7-8, the J gene TRBJ2-1; D unclear. Judging by the DNA end, TRBJ2-7 fits better; the J call may be wrong. The CDR3 runs 15 residues. CDR1 and CDR2 (germline): SGHVS, FQNEAQ. This CDR3 reads CASSLAGMSSYEQYF. Written as DNA, the CDR3 is TGTGCCAGCAGCTTAGCGGGGATGAGCTCCTACGAGCAGTACTTC.

This clonotype was counted at least ten times. The rearrangement links TRBV10-2 to TRBJ1-5, with 7 nucleotides matching TRBD1. Germline trimming cut 3 bases from V and 2 bases from J; bases unmatched to any gene: 7. This CDR3 spans 16 amino acids. Per the germline V gene, CDR1 is WSHSY and CDR2 is SAAADI. CDR3 residues: CASSESRGTGNQPQHF. As DNA, the CDR3 is TGCGCCAGCAGTGAAAGTCGGGGGACAGGCAATCAGCCCCAGCATTTT.